These T cell receptor beta chains were read from a single sample in a study of T cell responses to AZD1222 COVID-19 vaccine. The data were produced by immunoSEQ multiplex PCR, yet TCRdb's version contains in-frame clones alone and is incomplete. In the table there are under 95,000 clones, approximately 85% of which are singletons. The sample consisted of peripheral blood, taken 28 days after the second AZD1222 dose. These TCRs come from an adult who received the AZD1222 COVID-19 vaccine. The conserved cysteine and the conserved F or W are not part of the CDR3 here. Some rows have no size entry. The others give once, few or many, or a class for an expanded clone.

CDR3aa: ASSPGRAGGGGYT
abundance: -
len: 13
v_gene: TRBV19
j_gene: TRBJ1-2

CDR3aa: ASSSARAPYEQY
abundance: -
len: 12
v_gene: TRBV13
j_gene: TRBJ2-7

CDR3aa: ATSDRSGTGQF
abundance: -
len: 11
v_gene: TRBV24-1
j_gene: TRBJ2-1

CDR3aa: ASGQNSRGRGDTGELF
abundance: -
len: 16
v_gene: TRBV4-1
j_gene: TRBJ2-2

CDR3aa: ASSDGWNNYGYT
abundance: -
len: 12
v_gene: TRBV28
j_gene: TRBJ1-2

CDR3aa: ASSLSGQGASGNQPQH
abundance: -
len: 16
v_gene: TRBV28
j_gene: TRBJ1-5

CDR3aa: ASSRQGATEAF
abundance: -
len: 11
v_gene: TRBV28
j_gene: TRBJ1-1

CDR3aa: ASSSKPGNLADTIY
abundance: -
len: 14
v_gene: TRBV19
j_gene: TRBJ1-3

CDR3aa: AWSFRQDAGELF
abundance: -
len: 12
v_gene: TRBV30
j_gene: TRBJ2-2

CDR3aa: ASSLGLAGPSLTDTQY
abundance: once
len: 16
v_gene: TRBV5-4
j_gene: TRBJ2-3

CDR3aa: ASSESGGIPEDGYT
abundance: -
len: 14
v_gene: TRBV10-1
j_gene: TRBJ1-2

CDR3aa: ASRGAGGIHGYT
abundance: -
len: 12
v_gene: TRBV28
j_gene: TRBJ1-2

CDR3aa: ASSLFQGAGLNEQF
abundance: -
len: 14
v_gene: TRBV3-1/TRBV3-2
j_gene: TRBJ2-1

CDR3aa: ASSEFGQGAGGYT
abundance: -
len: 13
v_gene: TRBV25-1
j_gene: TRBJ1-2

CDR3aa: ASSLVREQY
abundance: once
len: 9
v_gene: TRBV7-9
j_gene: TRBJ2-7

CDR3aa: ASSEAPGLGNYGYT
abundance: few
len: 14
v_gene: TRBV6-1
j_gene: TRBJ1-2

CDR3aa: ASSESGGNQPQH
abundance: -
len: 12
v_gene: TRBV10-2
j_gene: TRBJ1-5

CDR3aa: ASSAVVGTGMFNQPQH
abundance: -
len: 16
v_gene: TRBV6-1
j_gene: TRBJ1-5

CDR3aa: ASSNTDTQY
abundance: -
len: 9
v_gene: TRBV2
j_gene: TRBJ2-3

CDR3aa: ASSSRTGGTDTQY
abundance: once
len: 13
v_gene: TRBV5-1
j_gene: TRBJ2-3

CDR3aa: ASSTISTDTQY
abundance: -
len: 11
v_gene: TRBV19
j_gene: TRBJ2-3

CDR3aa: ASSLSIHNEQF
abundance: -
len: 11
v_gene: TRBV28
j_gene: TRBJ2-1

CDR3aa: ASSFLAGEQETQY
abundance: -
len: 13
v_gene: TRBV11-1
j_gene: TRBJ2-5

CDR3aa: ASSYDWGSFSPLH
abundance: -
len: 13
v_gene: TRBV6-5
j_gene: TRBJ1-6

CDR3aa: ASSPHQIFNTQY
abundance: -
len: 12
v_gene: TRBV5-8
j_gene: TRBJ2-3

CDR3aa: ASISTREGYGYT
abundance: -
len: 12
v_gene: TRBV6-5
j_gene: TRBJ1-2

CDR3aa: ASSQNPTELTETQY
abundance: few
len: 14
v_gene: TRBV4-1
j_gene: TRBJ2-5

CDR3aa: ASSQVSVSGANVLT
abundance: -
len: 14
v_gene: TRBV4-2
j_gene: TRBJ2-6

CDR3aa: ASSLEETGYNTEAF
abundance: -
len: 14
v_gene: TRBV5-1
j_gene: TRBJ1-1

CDR3aa: ARSSALQETQY
abundance: few
len: 11
v_gene: TRBV2
j_gene: TRBJ2-5

CDR3aa: ASSIPPRGTEAF
abundance: -
len: 12
v_gene: TRBV19
j_gene: TRBJ1-1